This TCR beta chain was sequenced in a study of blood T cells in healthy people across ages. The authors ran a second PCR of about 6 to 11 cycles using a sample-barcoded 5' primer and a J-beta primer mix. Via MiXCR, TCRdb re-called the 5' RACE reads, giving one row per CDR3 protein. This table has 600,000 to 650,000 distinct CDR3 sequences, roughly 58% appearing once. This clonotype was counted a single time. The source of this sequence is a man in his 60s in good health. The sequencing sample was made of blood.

The CDR3: CSASKSGERDEQYF. CDR3 nucleotide sequence: TGCAGTGCTAGTAAATCCGGGGAAAGGGACGAGCAGTACTTC. The chain couples TRBV20-1 to TRBJ2-7, with a possible D match to TRBD2 (5 bases). CDR3 length: 14 amino acids. V was trimmed by 3 bases and J by 5 bases, leaving 17 bases between them. The germline V gene has CDR1 DFQATT and CDR2 SNEGSKA (reference sequence).